The 27 T cell receptor beta chains listed next were all sequenced from one sample in a study of T cell responses to AZD1222 COVID-19 vaccine. Assay: immunoSEQ multiplex PCR; the TCRdb copy retains only in-frame clones and omits some. The sample has about 92,000 clones; just over 85% are singletons. This sample comprised peripheral blood, obtained on day 0 of AZD1222 vaccination. These receptors came from an adult in good health.

The rearrangement links TRBV29-1 to TRBJ1-2; D is uncertain. V dropped 6 bases and J dropped 1 base, with 6 bases sitting between them. Per the germline V gene, CDR1 is SQVTM and CDR2 is ANQGSEA. This CDR3 comprises 11 residues. The CDR3 protein is CSVQDNYGYTF. CDR3 nucleotide sequence: TGCAGCGTCCAGGATAACTATGGCTACACCTTC.

The rearrangement links TRBV18 to TRBJ2-7; 10 bases agree with TRBD1. This CDR3 region has 14 residues. The germline V gene has CDR1 KGHSH and CDR2 LQKENI. Unmatched junction bases numbered 1, after V lost 0 bases and J lost 5 bases. The CDR3: CASSPPTGGHEQYF. The CDR3 region has the DNA TGTGCCAGCTCACCACCGACAGGGGGCCACGAGCAGTACTTC.

The chain carries TRBV3-1 (or the pseudogene TRBV3-2) and TRBJ2-5; 7 nucleotides agree with TRBD1. Unmatched junction bases numbered 8, after V lost 8 bases and J lost 5 bases. The germline V gene encodes CDR1 LGHDT and CDR2 YNNKEL (reference sequence). The CDR3 is 13 residues long. The CDR3 DNA follows: TGTGCCAGCCGGACAGGCAATCGGGAGACCCAGTACTTC. Amino acids: CASRTGNRETQYF.

This chain uses TRBV30 with TRBJ1-3; D unresolved. This CDR3 is built from 17 residues. The germline V gene encodes CDR1 GTSNPN and CDR2 SVGIG (reference sequence). The V end was cut by 4 bases, the J end by 2 bases, with 21 bases between. The DNA of the CDR3 is TGTGCCTGGATCAAACCTGGGAGCCCTAGGACTGGAAACACCATATATTTT. Protein: CAWIKPGSPRTGNTIYF.

This clone was seen a few times. The rearrangement joins TRBV5-1 to TRBJ2-7; TRBD2 matches at 7 bases. Germline-derived CDR1 and CDR2 are SGHRS and YFSETQ. This CDR3 contains 13 residues. With V trimmed by 7 bases and J by 5 bases, 9 bases remained unmatched. CDR3 protein: CASQGLVADEQYF. The CDR3 bases are TGCGCCAGCCAAGGACTAGTTGCCGACGAGCAGTACTTC.

This clone was seen just once. The chain carries TRBV11-2 and TRBJ2-1; D possibly corresponds to TRBD1 (6 bases). Trimming left V 6 bases short and J 10 bases short, with 13 bases between. The germline gives CDR1 SGHAT, CDR2 FQNNGV. This CDR3 region has 12 residues. As DNA, the CDR3 is TGTGCCAGCAGGCAGGCCGGGACAGAGCAGTTCTTC. This sequence encodes CASRQAGTEQFF.

The chain combines TRBV19 with TRBJ2-6, with D unresolved. Germline CDR1 is LNHDA and CDR2 is SQIVND (reference sequence). Deletions cut 3 bases from V and 4 bases from J, with 10 bases between. CDR3 size: 15 residues. The CDR3 DNA sequence: TGTGCCAGTAGTATGGTGGGCTCCGGGGCCAACGTCCTGACTTTC. This gives the protein CASSMVGSGANVLTF.

The chain couples TRBV3-1 (or the pseudogene TRBV3-2) to TRBJ2-2; D uncertain. With 4 bases removed from V and 5 bases from J, the gap between germline ends came to 11 bases. Germline values: CDR1 LGHDT, CDR2 YNNKEL (reference sequence). CDR3 length equals 14 residues. The CDR3 is CASSLGRFTGELFF. DNA of the CDR3: TGTGCCAGCAGCCTCGGACGGTTTACCGGGGAGCTGTTTTTT.

This rearrangement joins TRBV15 to TRBJ1-1; a possible D gene is TRBD1 (5 bases). The CDR3 spans 13 residues. V lost 4 bases, J lost 10 bases, and 16 bases lay in between. The germline V gene has CDR1 LNHNV and CDR2 YYDKDF (reference sequence). Here the CDR3 reads CATSILLWGGAFF. In nucleotides, the CDR3 is TGTGCCACCAGCATCCTACTGTGGGGGGGAGCTTTCTTT.

This clone was detected once. This chain links TRBV6-1 with TRBJ2-7; no reliable D call. CDR3 length equals 12 residues. Germline V gene data show CDR1 as MNHNS and CDR2 as SASEGT. The V end was cut by 3 bases, the J end by 9 bases, with 12 bases between. The DNA of the CDR3 is TGTGCCAGCAGTGACGGTCCCGGGTGGCAGTACTTC. This encodes CASSDGPGWQYF.

The chain couples TRBV21-1 to TRBJ2-7; no DNA check was done on the table's D call, TRBD2. TRBV21-1 is described as a pseudogene. The CDR3 has 14 residues. The CDR3 sequence: CASIGRGPLYEQYF. As DNA, the CDR3 is TGTGCCAGCATTGGGCGGGGGCCACTCTACGAGCAGTACTTC.

The rearrangement links TRBV28 to TRBJ1-2; no reliable D call. The ends were cut back, 6 bases at V and 7 bases at J, with 12 bases in the middle. The length of the CDR3 is 12 residues. Germline V gene lookup returns CDR1 MDHEN and CDR2 SYDVKM. CDR3: CASRSQDRGYTF. The CDR3 DNA reads TGTGCCAGCAGATCCCAGGACCGTGGCTACACCTTC.

The chain carries TRBV5-6 and TRBJ1-5; D is unclear. Trimming took 3 bases from V and 1 from J, leaving 5 bases between them. Germline CDR1 and CDR2: SGHDT and YYEEEE. This CDR3 region has 13 residues. The CDR3 region is CASSYSSNQPQHF. The CDR3 DNA is TGTGCCAGCAGCTATAGCAGCAATCAGCCCCAGCATTTT.

The rearrangement joins TRBV18 to TRBJ1-1; possible D gene TRBD1, 5 bases. Germline values: CDR1 KGHSH, CDR2 LQKENI. V dropped 2 bases and J dropped 2 bases, with 9 bases sitting between them. This CDR3 is built from 14 residues. In DNA, the CDR3 is TGTGCCAGCTCACCAATTCAGGGAAACACTGAAGCTTTCTTT. This codes for CASSPIQGNTEAFF.

The rearrangement joins TRBV6-5 to TRBJ1-1, with D uncertain. The CDR3 runs to 12 residues. The V end was cut by 6 bases, the J end by 5 bases, with 10 bases between. Per the germline V gene, CDR1 is MNHEY and CDR2 is SVGAGI. The CDR3 spells CASSSDVTEAFF. CDR3 sequence (DNA): TGTGCCAGCAGCTCCGACGTAACTGAAGCTTTCTTT.

This clone was observed a single time. The rearrangement links TRBV6-5 to TRBJ2-3; D might be TRBD2 (6 bases). V was clipped by 7 bases and J by 7 bases, with 18 bases between them. Germline lookup yields CDR1 MNHEY and CDR2 SVGAGI. The CDR3 length is 14 residues. CDR3 coding DNA: TGTGCCAGCACGGGGGACCTCCTCGGTCATACGCAGTATTTT. It encodes CASTGDLLGHTQYF.

The gene calls are TRBV6-5 and TRBJ1-1; the D is unclear. Germline V gives CDR1 MNHEY, CDR2 SVGAGI. CDR3 size: 11 residues. V gave up 7 bases and J gave up 1 base, with 4 bases separating them. The CDR3 DNA follows: TGTGCCAGCATGAGGAACACTGAAGCTTTCTTT. Protein sequence: CASMRNTEAFF.

The chain uses TRBV5-4 and TRBJ1-6; tentatively, D is TRBD1 (5 bases). The CDR3 consists of 13 residues. Trimming pared 2 bases from V and 7 bases from J, leaving 7 bases between. The germline gives CDR1 SGHNT, CDR2 YYREEE (reference sequence). Here the CDR3 reads CASSLGDNSPLHF. The DNA for the CDR3 is TGTGCCAGCAGCTTAGGGGACAATTCACCCCTCCACTTT.

In nucleotides, the CDR3 is TGTGCCAGCAGCTCGGGACTAGCGGGACAGACCCAGTACTTC. Translation: CASSSGLAGQTQYF. V usage is TRBV7-3 and J usage is TRBJ2-5; 13 bases line up with TRBD2. Germline-derived CDR1 and CDR2 are SGHTA and FQGTGA. With 4 bases clipped from V and 6 bases from J, the junction kept 2 bases outside the gene matches. The CDR3 covers 14 residues.

The V and J genes are TRBV30 and TRBJ2-4; 10 bases are shared with TRBD1. V trimming: 3 bases; J trimming: 5 bases; junction bases outside the gene matches: 4. Germline assignment: CDR1 GTSNPN and CDR2 SVGIG (reference sequence). The CDR3 runs 14 residues. CDR3 loop: CAWSPGTGENIQYF. In DNA, the CDR3 is TGTGCCTGGAGCCCAGGGACAGGGGAAAACATTCAGTACTTC.

This chain joins TRBV12-3 or TRBV12-4 and TRBJ2-7; no clear D gene. The CDR3 runs to 12 residues. V dropped 5 bases and J dropped 4 bases, with 9 bases sitting between them. The DNA for the CDR3 is TGTGCCAGCAGTAATAACTGGTACGAGCAGTACTTC. Translated, it gives CASSNNWYEQYF.

The chain joins TRBV9 to TRBJ2-5, with 9 bases fitting TRBD1. V gave up 3 bases and J gave up 5 bases; unmatched junction bases: 11. The CDR3 runs 16 residues. Germline CDR1 and CDR2: SGDLS and YYNGEE. The CDR3: CASSGQADRGWETQYF. CDR3 sequence (DNA): TGTGCCAGCAGCGGTCAGGCGGACAGGGGCTGGGAGACCCAGTACTTC.

The chain recombines TRBV30 with TRBJ1-1, with D uncertain. In germline, CDR1 is GTSNPN, CDR2 SVGIG (reference sequence). Trimming shortened V by 3 bases and J by 1 base, and 9 bases separated the two germline ends. This CDR3 comprises 13 residues. The CDR3 protein is CAWRSDGNTEAFF. The CDR3 DNA sequence: TGTGCCTGGAGATCGGACGGGAACACTGAAGCTTTCTTT. The whole variable domain, filled in from reference TRBV30 and TRBJ1-1, reads SQTIHQWPATLVQPVGSPLSLECTVEGTSNPNLYWYRQAAGRGLQLLFYSVGIGQISSEVPQNLSASRPQDRQFILSSKKLLLSDSGFYLCAWRSDGNTEAFFGQGTRLTVV.

The chain joins TRBV12-2 to TRBJ1-6. TRBV12-2 is a pseudogene segment. This CDR3 contains 14 residues. CDR3 in amino acids: CASRPGLFTSPLHF. CDR3 sequence (DNA): TGTGCAAGTCGCCCCGGACTCTTCACTTCACCCCTCCACTTT.

The genes are TRBV10-3 and TRBJ2-7; D ambiguous. The CDR3 length is 12 residues. The germline V gene has CDR1 ENHRY and CDR2 SYGVKD. The ends were cut back, 10 bases at V and 0 bases at J, with 10 bases in the middle. CDR3 DNA: TGTGCCACCCTGGCCGACTCCTACGAGCAGTACTTC. Amino acids: CATLADSYEQYF.

This clone was recorded once. V gene TRBV7-8 combines with J gene TRBJ2-7; the match to TRBD1 covers 8 bases. The V segment lost 5 bases and the J segment 0 bases; nucleotides outside the gene matches: 9. Per germline, CDR1 SGHVS and CDR2 FQNEAQ. The CDR3 is 16 residues long. The CDR3, as DNA: TGTGCCAGCAGCCAACCGCAGGACAGGGCCTCCTACGAGCAGTACTTC. Translating it yields CASSQPQDRASYEQYF.

The V and J genes are TRBV30 and TRBJ2-7; D unresolved. V was trimmed by 0 bases and J by 2 bases, leaving 14 bases between them. Germline loops: CDR1 GTSNPN, CDR2 SVGIG (reference sequence). There are 15 residues in the CDR3. The CDR3 nucleotides are TGTGCCTGGAGTGTACAACAGAACCGAGCCTACGAGCAGTACTTC. This gives the protein CAWSVQQNRAYEQYF.